Listed here are 30 T cell receptor beta chains from one sample, sequenced in a study of beta chain features in type 1 diabetes (dated by TCRdb to 2017 to 2018). The library relied on the immunoSEQ multiplex PCR assay. The High Capacity cDNA Reverse Transcription Kit was used to reverse transcribe all of the isolated RNA, meaning that expressed TCRB transcripts were what got sequenced. Entries here come from immuneACCESS through TCRdb and include only in-frame sequences with V and J called. Some clones fail to appear in such tables; in the studies checked, an unresolved V gene covers under half of the shortfall, and the cause of the remainder is unknown. Across this sample there are 400,000 to 450,000 clones, with approximately 15% seen only once. Around 0.039% of the sample is held by the ten biggest clonotypes. Sequenced: naive CD4+ T cells from blood. The cell subset or site label on this specimen signifies: true naive CD4+ T cells. The receptor source for this set is a man aged 25-45 years in good health.

The chain couples TRBV4-3 to TRBJ2-1, with TRBD2 matching 8 bases. The J segment lost 0 bases and the V segment lost 1 base, leaving 8 bases of the junction unmatched. Germline CDR1 reads LGHNA; CDR2 reads YSLEER. This CDR3 is 18 amino acids long. CDR3 region: CASSQGSPGLVSYNEQFF. For the CDR3, the DNA is TGCGCCAGCAGCCAAGGATCGCCGGGACTAGTCTCCTACAATGAGCAGTTCTTC.

V gene TRBV11-2 combines with J gene TRBJ2-5, with unresolved D. This CDR3 has 13 amino acids. Deletions cut 1 base from V and 4 bases from J, with 7 bases between. In germline, CDR1 is SGHAT, CDR2 FQNNGV. The CDR3 protein is CASSLGTAETQYF. CDR3 nucleotides: TGTGCCAGCAGCTTAGGTACAGCAGAGACCCAGTACTTC.

Only a few counts were recorded for this clone. CDR3 nucleotides: TGTGCCAGCAGTATATCGACAGGTTCCTCGGGGAACACCATATATTTT. Translated, it gives CASSISTGSSGNTIYF. The chain employs TRBV28 and TRBJ1-3; a weak D match, TRBD1 (6 bases). Trimming stripped 5 bases from V and 7 bases from J, with 21 bases between. CDR1 is MDHEN, CDR2 SYDVKM, per germline. The CDR3 has 16 amino acids.

This clone was detected a few times. The chain employs TRBV7-9 and TRBJ2-1; no definite D call. The V end lost 4 bases, the J end lost 0 bases, and 19 bases lay between the germline ends. In germline, CDR1 is SEHNR, CDR2 FQNEAQ (reference sequence). The length of the CDR3 is 18 residues. In DNA form, the CDR3 reads TGTGCCAGCAGCTCACAACCCCCCTTCACTCGCTCCTACAATGAGCAGTTCTTC. Its protein product is CASSSQPPFTRSYNEQFF.

This clone showed up just a few times. The chain combines TRBV7-9 with TRBJ2-7, with 8 bases identical to TRBD1. The junction had 17 bases not matched to a gene; V was cut back by 5 bases and J by 11 bases. CDR1 and CDR2 (germline): SEHNR, FQNEAQ (reference sequence). This CDR3 contains 15 residues. The CDR3 DNA is TGTGCCAGCAGCCCTCCCGGACAGGGACGAATTGGAGAGTACTTC. It codes for CASSPPGQGRIGEYF.

This clone has just a few counts. The rearrangement joins TRBV30 to TRBJ1-2; D gene unclear. The CDR3 loop spans 16 amino acids. Germline V lookup: CDR1 GTSNPN, CDR2 SVGIG (reference sequence). Between the trimmed V and J ends, which lost 1 base and 0 bases, there was a span of 15 bases. CDR3 sequence: CAWSDWAKTANYGYTF. The CDR3 DNA sequence: TGTGCCTGGAGTGATTGGGCGAAGACCGCTAACTATGGCTACACCTTC.

The chain joins TRBV14 to TRBJ2-1, with TRBD1 matching 7 bases. V was pared by 0 bases and J by 8 bases, with 13 bases of the junction left unmatched. Germline CDR1 reads SGHDN; CDR2 reads FVKESK. This CDR3 is built from 17 residues. The CDR3 is CASSQEGDRAPHHEQFF. CDR3 DNA sequence: TGTGCCAGCAGCCAAGAGGGAGACAGGGCCCCCCACCATGAGCAGTTCTTC.

In this sample, this clone turned up a few times. The chain combines TRBV29-1 with TRBJ2-3; D is tentatively TRBD1 or TRBD2 (6 bases each). V was shortened by 7 bases and J by 0 bases, with 14 bases between the two germline ends. The CDR3 extends over 14 amino acids. Germline lookup yields CDR1 SQVTM and CDR2 ANQGSEA. In DNA form, the CDR3 reads TGCAGCGGGGGGGCGGGCACTAGCACAGATACGCAGTATTTT. Its protein product is CSGGAGTSTDTQYF.

The sample holds a few counts of this clone. The chain employs TRBV15 and TRBJ1-1; D is undetermined. The length of the CDR3 is 13 residues. Trimming shortened V by 3 bases and J by 1 base, and 6 bases separated the two germline ends. The germline CDR1 and CDR2 sequences are LNHNV and YYDKDF (reference sequence). CDR3 sequence (DNA): TGTGCCACCAGCAGGACGGGGAACACTGAAGCTTTCTTT. This translates into CATSRTGNTEAFF. Drawing the rest from reference TRBV15 and TRBJ1-1, the complete variable domain is DAMVIQNPRYQVTQFGKPVTLSCSQTLNHNVMYWYQQKSSQAPKLLFHYYDKDFNNEADTPDNFQSRRPNTSFCFLDIRSPGLGDTAMYLCATSRTGNTEAFFGQGTRLTVV.

The chain has TRBV5-7 and TRBJ2-7, with 11 bases aligning to TRBD1. TRBV5-7 is an ORF for which the function is uncertain. This CDR3 has 18 residues. Trimming took 3 bases from V and 6 from J; bases not matched to a gene: 17. The CDR3 spells CASSSVRPGQGVPSEQYV. The CDR3 DNA sequence: TGTGCCAGCAGCTCGGTTAGACCGGGACAGGGGGTTCCTAGCGAGCAGTACGTC.

The chain employs TRBV15 and TRBJ1-5, with D unresolved. Germline V CDR1 and CDR2: LNHNV, YYDKDF (reference sequence). This CDR3 is built from 12 residues. V was clipped by 8 bases and J by 5 bases, with 10 bases between them. The CDR3 nucleotides are TGTGCCACCCGGGTAGGGCATCAGCCCCAGCATTTT. Protein product: CATRVGHQPQHF.

This clone appeared a single time. This sequence joins TRBV9 and TRBJ1-5; weak D call: TRBD1 (5 bases). CDR3 length equals 15 residues. The germline V gene has CDR1 SGDLS and CDR2 YYNGEE. The V and J ends lost 0 bases and 4 bases respectively, with 11 bases between them. CDR3: CASSVEGLRNQPQHF. In nucleotides, the CDR3 is TGTGCCAGCAGCGTAGAGGGGCTTCGGAATCAGCCCCAGCATTTT.

This clone came up a few times. The chain uses TRBV4-3 and TRBJ1-4; 7 nucleotides line up with TRBD1. Per the germline V gene, CDR1 is LGHNA and CDR2 is YSLEER. J gave up 5 bases and V 3 bases, and 6 bases lay outside the gene matches. This CDR3 comprises 15 residues. Written as DNA, the CDR3 is TGCGCCAGCAGCCAGAACAGGGGACAGAATGAAAAACTGTTTTTT. Its protein is CASSQNRGQNEKLFF.

This clone appeared a few times. The chain is built from TRBV20-1 and TRBJ2-3; D remains unclear. Germline V gene sequence: CDR1 DFQATT, CDR2 SNEGSKA (reference sequence). This CDR3 region has 11 residues. Trimming pared 5 bases from V and 2 bases from J, leaving 5 bases between. The CDR3 nucleotides are TGCAGTGCTCTAGACACAGATACGCAGTATTTT. It codes for CSALDTDTQYF.

This clone was counted only a few times. V is TRBV29-1 and J is TRBJ2-7; D is possibly TRBD1 (8 bases). The CDR3 has 14 residues. The germline V gene has CDR1 SQVTM and CDR2 ANQGSEA. The V gene lost 4 bases and the J gene lost 5 bases, with 18 bases spanning the gap. DNA of the CDR3: TGCAGCGTTGGGAGAAACAGGGGGGGAAACGAGCAGTACTTC. Protein sequence: CSVGRNRGGNEQYF.

V usage is TRBV15 and J usage is TRBJ2-1; 8 nucleotides match TRBD2. The germline CDR1 and CDR2 sequences are LNHNV and YYDKDF (reference sequence). This CDR3 has 14 amino acids. The ends lost 4 bases at V and 4 bases at J; junction bases unmatched: 3. The CDR3: CATSKAGEYNEQFF. In DNA, the CDR3 is TGTGCCACCAGCAAAGCGGGGGAGTACAATGAGCAGTTCTTC.

The chain is built from TRBV7-9 and TRBJ2-7; TRBD2 agrees at 9 bases. V dropped 4 bases and J dropped 0; count of bases not matched to a gene: 4. CDR3 length: 15 residues. CDR1 is SEHNR and CDR2 is FQNEAQ in the germline V gene (reference sequence). The CDR3 is CASSSWRGGSYEQYF. The CDR3 bases are TGTGCCAGCAGCTCCTGGCGGGGGGGCTCCTACGAGCAGTACTTC. Combining the CDR3 with reference TRBV7-9 and TRBJ2-7 gives the whole variable domain DTGVSQNPRHKITKRGQNVTFRCDPISEHNRLYWYRQTLGQGPEFLTYFQNEAQLEKSRLLSDRFSAERPKGSFSTLEIQRTEQGDSAMYLCASSSWRGGSYEQYFGPGTRLTVT.

This clone has a count of ten or more. The V call is TRBV30, the J call TRBJ2-1; D is possibly TRBD1 (5 bases). From germline, CDR1 is GTSNPN and CDR2 SVGIG (reference sequence). There are 12 residues in the CDR3. V shed 2 bases and J shed 9 bases, with 11 bases lying between them. CDR3 in amino acids: CAWSPQGIEQFF. CDR3 bases: TGTGCCTGGAGTCCCCAGGGTATTGAGCAGTTCTTC.

The gene calls are TRBV9 and TRBJ1-1, with D possibly being TRBD1 (5 bases). Looked up from germline, CDR1 is SGDLS and CDR2 is YYNGEE. Trimming cost V 7 bases and J 4 bases, with 14 bases left between them. The CDR3 has 13 residues. CDR3 DNA: TGTGCCAGCTCGACAGTTCGGAGCACTGAAGCTTTCTTT. It codes for CASSTVRSTEAFF.

This clone was counted only a few times. V usage is TRBV30 and J usage is TRBJ2-3; D ambiguous. Germline CDR1 is GTSNPN and CDR2 is SVGIG (reference sequence). The CDR3 contains 14 residues. Trimming left V 0 bases short and J 10 bases short, with 17 bases between. CDR3 DNA: TGTGCCTGGAGTGTACATAGTCTACCCTCGGCGCAGTATTTT. Amino acid sequence: CAWSVHSLPSAQYF.

This clone has a handful of counts. V is TRBV6-6 and J is TRBJ2-5, with D possibly TRBD1 on 6 matching bases. V gave up 1 base and J gave up 3 bases, with 6 bases separating them. Germline V gene sequence: CDR1 MNHNY, CDR2 SVGAGI (reference sequence). The CDR3 sequence is 13 residues long. This CDR3 is CASSYWTEETQYF. The CDR3 coding sequence is TGTGCCAGCAGTTACTGGACAGAAGAGACCCAGTACTTC.

The genes are TRBV5-3 and TRBJ1-5; 7 bases agree with TRBD1. TRBV5-3 is flagged as an ORF with uncertain function. This CDR3 is 17 amino acids long. With V trimmed by 4 bases and J by 2 bases, 12 bases remained unmatched. DNA for the CDR3: TGTGCCAGAAGCAGGGGACAGTATTGGATGGGCAATCAGCCCCAGCATTTT. This translates into CARSRGQYWMGNQPQHF.

This clone was observed a few times. V usage is TRBV7-9 and J usage is TRBJ2-1, with TRBD2 matching over 10 bases. There are 15 residues in the CDR3. V shed 2 bases, J shed 8 bases, and the junction held 6 bases outside the gene matches. The germline V gene has CDR1 SEHNR and CDR2 FQNEAQ (reference sequence). The CDR3: CASSLKREGQDEQFF. Written as DNA, the CDR3 is TGTGCCAGCAGCTTAAAGCGGGAGGGCCAAGATGAGCAGTTCTTC.

This rearrangement joins TRBV5-1 to TRBJ2-7; TRBD1 or TRBD2 may be the D gene (5 bases each). The CDR3 runs 14 residues. CDR1 SGHRS and CDR2 YFSETQ come from the germline V gene. The V and J ends lost 3 bases and 1 base respectively, with 11 bases between them. The CDR3 sequence: CASSWGTGSYEQYV. In DNA, the CDR3 is TGCGCCAGCAGCTGGGGGACGGGTTCCTACGAGCAGTACGTC.

V is TRBV9 and J is TRBJ2-1; D remains ambiguous. CDR1 is SGDLS and CDR2 is YYNGEE in the germline V gene. Deletions cut 5 bases from V and 7 bases from J, with 16 bases between. This CDR3 has 14 amino acids. The CDR3 spells CASSSVGWANEQFF. As DNA, the CDR3 is TGTGCCAGCAGTTCAGTGGGTTGGGCGAATGAGCAGTTCTTC.

This clone turned up a few times. This chain links TRBV6-5 with TRBJ2-1; perhaps TRBD2 as D (6 bases). In germline, CDR1 is MNHEY, CDR2 SVGAGI. This CDR3 is 13 amino acids long. Trimming removed 10 bases at V and 7 bases at J, with 17 bases between. This CDR3 is CAIGTRRGNEQFF. The CDR3 DNA reads as TGTGCCATCGGGACTCGACGAGGTAATGAGCAGTTCTTC.

The rearrangement uses TRBV11-2 and TRBJ2-3; no definite D call. The CDR3 totals 15 residues. V was pared by 1 base and J by 4 bases, with 12 bases between. Germline assignment: CDR1 SGHAT and CDR2 FQNNGV. The CDR3 here is CASSLGVPEADTQYF. For the CDR3, the DNA is TGTGCCAGCAGCTTAGGCGTCCCCGAGGCAGATACGCAGTATTTT. Complete variable domain (other parts from reference TRBV11-2 and TRBJ2-3): EAGVAQSPRYKIIEKRQSVAFWCNPISGHATLYWYQQILGQGPKLLIQFQNNGVVDDSQLPKDRFSAERLKGVDSTLKIQPAKLEDSAVYLCASSLGVPEADTQYFGPGTRLTVL.

This chain connects TRBV5-1 to TRBJ2-1, with 10 bases identical to TRBD2. In germline, CDR1 is SGHRS, CDR2 YFSETQ. J was trimmed by 8 bases and V by 4 bases; bases with no gene match: 15. There are 17 residues in the CDR3. Written as DNA, the CDR3 is TGCGCCAGCAGCGGGATTAGGAGCGGGAGGGCCGACGATGAGCAGTTCTTC. Translating gives CASSGIRSGRADDEQFF.

This clone turned up a few times. The chain couples TRBV20-1 to TRBJ2-3, with unresolved D. V lost 3 bases, J lost 4 bases, and 2 bases lay in between. Germline loops: CDR1 DFQATT, CDR2 SNEGSKA (reference sequence). This CDR3 region has 10 residues. This CDR3 is CSASSDTQYF. CDR3 nucleotide sequence: TGCAGTGCTAGTTCAGATACGCAGTATTTT.

CDR3 sequence: CAWSVGYEQFF. In DNA form, the CDR3 reads TGTGCCTGGAGTGTGGGCTATGAGCAGTTCTTC. The chain has TRBV30 and TRBJ2-1; D is uncertain. CDR1 and CDR2 (germline): GTSNPN, SVGIG (reference sequence). This CDR3 contains 11 residues. V lost 0 bases and J 8 bases, leaving 5 bases between the germline ends.